The T cell receptor beta chain under discussion was sequenced for a study of blood T cell repertoires in COVID-19. Repertoires were generated with immunoSEQ multiplex PCR, while TCRdb's copy carries only in-frame clones and drops some. Of around 100,000 clones in the sample, 70% to 90% are singletons; the top ten hold approximately 2.1%. This clone appeared a few times. The specimen was peripheral blood. The clonotype comes from a human donor in a cohort sampled during active COVID-19.

DNA of the CDR3: TGTGCCAGCAGCCGATTAGACAGTCCGGGCACTGAAGCTTTCTTT. This codes for CASSRLDSPGTEAFF. V is TRBV3-1 (or the pseudogene TRBV3-2) and J is TRBJ1-1, with D perhaps matching TRBD1 (5 bases). V lost 4 bases, J lost 4 bases, and 16 bases lay in between. Germline V lookup: CDR1 LGHDT, CDR2 YNNKEL (reference sequence). This CDR3 spans 15 amino acids.